This T cell receptor beta chain was recorded in a study of Graves' ophthalmopathy and Graves' hyperthyroidism. Pregnancy or lactation, uncontrolled infections and other autoimmune diseases were grounds for excluding patients. The authors diagnosed from clinical symptoms, serum thyroxine, TRAb, thyroid ultrasound and orbital computed tomography. Overall study results and limits: Most expanded thyroid clonotypes above 0.001 frequency also appeared in blood.

CDR1 and CDR2 (germline): MNHEY, SVGAGI. V trimming: 2 bases; J trimming: 0 bases; junction bases outside the gene matches: 6. The CDR3 has 16 amino acids. Amplified TCR beta CDR3 regions were obtained using RNA transcripts as template. RT-PCR in the first round used HTBI primers; a second-round multiplex PCR followed. TCRdb ran MiXCR on the multiplex PCR reads and lists one entry per CDR3 protein. The data contain over a million distinct CDR3 sequences, about two fifths of them seen just once; the ten biggest clones take up roughly 10%. Regarding this clonotype: Its antigen is not known.

Material: peripheral blood or thyroid tissue (not recorded which). The receptor's source is an adult man with Graves' hyperthyroidism. The chain employs TRBV6-5 and TRBJ1-1; TRBD1 matches at 7 bases. The CDR3 coding sequence is TGTGCCAGCAGTTACCGCCGTCAGGGGGTGAACACTGAAGCTTTCTTT. Translated: CASSYRRQGVNTEAFF.